These 22 T cell receptor beta chains were all obtained from the same sample, sequenced in a study of shared clonotypes between healthy human individuals (TCRdb year 2020). CD8 naive samples were obtained by positive selection for CCR7 among CD45RO-negative cells, yielding a CD45RA+CCR7+ population from which TemRA cells were excluded. Library preparation employed the immunoSEQ multiplex PCR assay. The immuneACCESS repertoire file appears here via TCRdb, limited to in-frame rearrangements. These files lack a portion of the clones; in checked studies, under half of the deficit traces to unresolved V genes, and the cause of the others is not known. Here the sample has about 580,000 clones; 98% occur a single time. The biggest ten clones account for approximately 0.33% of the sample. Source material: naive CD8+ T cells sorted from blood. This specimen's cell subset or site label, per the study, means: CD45RA+CCR7+. These receptors came from a man between 25 and 39 years old in good health.

This chain links TRBV7-2 with TRBJ2-7, with D hard to call. CDR1 and CDR2 from the germline V gene are SGHTA and FQGNSA. Trimming took off 3 bases at V and 9 bases at J, with 9 bases between the two ends. This CDR3 has 11 amino acids. The CDR3 sequence: CASSLNKVQYF. DNA for the CDR3: TGTGCCAGCAGCTTGAACAAGGTGCAGTACTTC.

This chain joins TRBV6-5 and TRBJ1-1; possible D gene TRBD1, 6 bases. The germline V gene has CDR1 MNHEY and CDR2 SVGAGI. The CDR3 extends over 16 amino acids. Trimming shortened V by 0 bases and J by 5 bases, and 16 bases separated the two germline ends. The CDR3 DNA reads as TGTGCCAGCAGTTACTCCCCGGGACATCGGAGGACTGAAGCTTTCTTT. Translated, it gives CASSYSPGHRRTEAFF.

The chain uses TRBV9 and TRBJ1-1, with 7 bases that match TRBD1. Per germline, CDR1 SGDLS and CDR2 YYNGEE. The trim removed 4 bases at V and 7 bases at J, leaving 10 bases unmatched. The CDR3 is 14 amino acids. In DNA, the CDR3 is TGTGCCAGCAGCCCTACAGGGGTGGGGATTGAAGCTTTCTTT. Residues: CASSPTGVGIEAFF. Full variable domain (missing parts from reference TRBV9 and TRBJ1-1): DSGVTQTPKHLITATGQRVTLRCSPRSGDLSVYWYQQSLDQGLQFLIQYYNGEERAKGNILERFSAQQFPDLHSELNLSSLELGDSALYFCASSPTGVGIEAFFGQGTRLTVV.

The rearrangement joins TRBV5-5 to TRBJ2-3, with a possible D match to TRBD1 (5 bases). The CDR3 has 14 amino acids. Trimming took off 3 bases at V and 2 bases at J, with 10 bases between the two ends. Germline V CDR1 and CDR2: SGHKS, YYEKEE (reference sequence). CDR3 nucleotide sequence: TGTGCCAGCAGCTCGACAGCATTCACAGATACGCAGTATTTT. It encodes CASSSTAFTDTQYF.

The chain uses TRBV11-2 and TRBJ1-3; TRBD1 might be the D (6 bases). Trimming pared 1 base from V and 2 bases from J, leaving 18 bases between. The germline V gene has CDR1 SGHAT and CDR2 FQNNGV. This CDR3 is built from 18 residues. CDR3: CASSLVGGGVFPGNTIYF. In DNA, the CDR3 is TGTGCCAGCAGCTTAGTAGGGGGAGGGGTTTTCCCTGGAAACACCATATATTTT.

V and J are TRBV10-3 and TRBJ2-7; 10 bases are shared with TRBD2. V lost 4 bases and J lost 2; bases outside the gene matches: 5. This CDR3 contains 15 residues. Germline CDR1 and CDR2: ENHRY and SYGVKD. This CDR3 is CAISVSSGSPYEQYF. CDR3 DNA: TGTGCCATCAGTGTTTCTAGCGGGAGTCCCTACGAGCAGTACTTC.

This clone came up once. The V gene is TRBV11-2, the J gene TRBJ2-1; D unresolved. The CDR3 loop spans 14 amino acids. V gave up 3 bases and J gave up 9 bases, with 15 bases separating them. From germline, CDR1 is SGHAT and CDR2 FQNNGV. The CDR3: CASSFPPRMSEQFF. DNA for the CDR3: TGTGCCAGCAGCTTTCCCCCCCGGATGAGTGAGCAGTTCTTC. The full variable domain, in which reference TRBV11-2 and TRBJ2-1 provide the parts outside the CDR3, is EAGVAQSPRYKIIEKRQSVAFWCNPISGHATLYWYQQILGQGPKLLIQFQNNGVVDDSQLPKDRFSAERLKGVDSTLKIQPAKLEDSAVYLCASSFPPRMSEQFFGPGTRLTVL.

The V call is TRBV7-9, the J call TRBJ2-3; unclear D gene. The CDR3 spans 13 residues. Germline V lookup: CDR1 SEHNR, CDR2 FQNEAQ (reference sequence). Trimming pared 5 bases from V and 3 bases from J, leaving 9 bases between. Here the CDR3 reads CASSLELTDTQYF. In DNA, the CDR3 is TGTGCCAGCAGCCTTGAGTTAACAGATACGCAGTATTTT.

This clone has just one count. CDR3 bases: TGTGCCAGCAGCGCCGCGCTAGCGGGAAAGGGGGAGCTGTTTTTT. It yields the protein CASSAALAGKGELFF. J is TRBJ2-2 and V is TRBV6-5; 9 nucleotides match TRBD2. V gave up 6 bases and J gave up 8 bases; unmatched junction bases: 10. The germline V gene has CDR1 MNHEY and CDR2 SVGAGI. This CDR3 comprises 15 residues.

The genes are TRBV14 and TRBJ2-1; unclear D gene. Trimming pared 4 bases from V and 5 bases from J, leaving 9 bases between. Germline V CDR1 and CDR2: SGHDN, FVKESK. CDR3 size: 13 residues. The CDR3 nucleotides are TGTGCCAGCAGCCCCTGGCTGAACAATGAGCAGTTCTTC. Translating gives CASSPWLNNEQFF.

This clone was seen just once. The chain carries TRBV29-1 and TRBJ2-3, with D perhaps matching TRBD2 (6 bases). This CDR3 region has 12 residues. The V and J ends lost 7 bases and 5 bases respectively, with 13 bases between them. Per germline, CDR1 SQVTM and CDR2 ANQGSEA. The CDR3: CSGRGIRDTQYF. In DNA form, the CDR3 reads TGCAGCGGCCGGGGGATTCGAGATACGCAGTATTTT.

This clone was seen only once. The chain couples TRBV29-1 to TRBJ2-1, with 12 positions matching TRBD1. The CDR3 has 20 amino acids. Looked up from germline, CDR1 is SQVTM and CDR2 is ANQGSEA. The V and J ends lost 5 bases and 2 bases, in that order; junction bases with no gene match: 19. Here the CDR3 DNA reads TGCAGCGTTTTAGGAGGGTTGGGACAGGGGGCACTACTCACCTACAATGAGCAGTTCTTC. The encoded protein is CSVLGGLGQGALLTYNEQFF.

This chain uses TRBV5-4 with TRBJ2-6; D is undetermined. This CDR3 has 16 residues. Germline CDR1 reads SGHNT; CDR2 reads YYREEE (reference sequence). Trimming took 0 bases from V and 0 from J, leaving 7 bases between them. Here the CDR3 reads CASSLEASSGANVLTF. The CDR3 coding sequence is TGTGCCAGCAGCTTGGAGGCCAGCTCTGGGGCCAACGTCCTGACTTTC.

V gene TRBV7-9 combines with J gene TRBJ2-1, with D possibly being TRBD1 (6 bases). The CDR3 runs to 16 residues. Per germline, CDR1 SEHNR and CDR2 FQNEAQ (reference sequence). Trimming stripped 7 bases from V and 3 bases from J, with 19 bases between. This CDR3 is CASTLVRQGHYNEQFF. The CDR3 region has the DNA TGTGCCAGCACCTTGGTCAGGCAGGGACACTACAATGAGCAGTTCTTC.

This chain joins TRBV13 and TRBJ2-7, with 9 bases lining up with TRBD1. This CDR3 has 14 amino acids. J gave up 5 bases and V 5 bases, and 7 bases lay outside the gene matches. CDR1 PRHDT and CDR2 FYEKMQ come from the germline V gene (reference sequence). CDR3 loop: CASSDGTGFDEQYF. CDR3 nucleotides: TGTGCCAGCAGCGACGGGACAGGGTTCGACGAGCAGTACTTC.

The CDR3 DNA follows: TGTGCCTGGAGTGCGGGACAGGGGAGTCGTGGCTACACCTTC. Its translation: CAWSAGQGSRGYTF. This chain connects TRBV30 to TRBJ1-2; 10 bases agree with TRBD1. The junction had 6 bases not matched to a gene; V was cut back by 1 base and J by 7 bases. The CDR3 loop spans 14 amino acids. Germline lookup yields CDR1 GTSNPN and CDR2 SVGIG (reference sequence).

V gene TRBV6-4 combines with J gene TRBJ2-1; D ambiguous. Trimming left V 0 bases short and J 8 bases short, with 8 bases between. In germline, CDR1 is MRHNA, CDR2 SNTAGT. The CDR3 contains 13 residues. The CDR3 loop reads CASSDSEVHEQFF. CDR3 DNA sequence: TGTGCCAGCAGTGACTCAGAAGTCCATGAGCAGTTCTTC.

The chain combines TRBV2 with TRBJ2-3, with D perhaps TRBD1 or TRBD2 (5 bases each). Germline assignment: CDR1 SNHLY and CDR2 FYNNEI. The CDR3 is 15 residues long. V was pared by 6 bases and J by 2 bases, with 15 bases between. In DNA, the CDR3 is TGTGCCAGCAGAGGTACCGGGACCTACACAGATACGCAGTATTTT. This sequence encodes CASRGTGTYTDTQYF.

The chain is built from TRBV11-2 and TRBJ2-5; 15 positions agree with TRBD2. The junction had 12 bases not matched to a gene; V was cut back by 5 bases and J by 5 bases. Germline V CDR1 and CDR2: SGHAT, FQNNGV. This CDR3 contains 18 residues. DNA of the CDR3: TGTGCCAGCAGCGATATCTGGACTAGCGGGAGGGCCTTTGAGACCCAGTACTTC. It is translated as CASSDIWTSGRAFETQYF.

The genes are TRBV10-2 and TRBJ2-2, with D possibly called TRBD1 or TRBD2 (5 bases each). V was pared by 0 bases and J by 7 bases, with 9 bases between. CDR1 and CDR2 (germline): WSHSY, SAAADI. The CDR3 is 14 amino acids. CDR3 nucleotides: TGCGCCAGCAGTGAGTCGGGACGGGTCGGGGAGCTGTTTTTT. The encoded protein is CASSESGRVGELFF.

This rearrangement joins TRBV7-9 to TRBJ2-1; 10 bases are a match to TRBD2. The CDR3 runs 16 residues. Germline CDR1 reads SEHNR; CDR2 reads FQNEAQ (reference sequence). V dropped 5 bases and J dropped 7; count of bases not matched to a gene: 11. CDR3 loop: CASSQSAPSGSNEQFF. In nucleotides, the CDR3 is TGTGCCAGCAGCCAAAGTGCGCCTAGCGGGAGTAATGAGCAGTTCTTC.

CDR3 nucleotide sequence: TGTGCCAGCAGCTTAGAGGCGTCGTACCAAGAGACCCAGTACTTC. As protein: CASSLEASYQETQYF. V is TRBV11-2 and J is TRBJ2-5; D call uncertain. The V gene's germline CDR1 is SGHAT and CDR2 FQNNGV. V shed 0 bases and J shed 0 bases, with 8 bases lying between them. CDR3 length equals 15 residues.